This TCR beta chain was observed in a study of blood T cell repertoires in COVID-19. Study summary: Whether acute or convalescent, the COVID-19 samples came from the United States, Italy and Spain.

As processed by the authors: It was from reference gene primer amplification that nucleated cell counts were estimated. Method: immunoSEQ multiplex PCR; TCRdb's copy keeps in-frame clones and lacks some. V and J calls and clone size follow that table, whereas D and trimming were derived from the DNA. The data show approximately 170,000 clones, with 84% seen just once and about 8% held by the top ten. Symptom resolution, clearance, or two negative PCRs marked the recovered donors of Cohort 3. The germline CDR1 and CDR2 sequences are SGHTA and FQGNSA. The CDR3 is made up of 14 amino acids. The J segment lost 8 bases and the V segment lost 4 bases, leaving 6 bases of the junction unmatched.

This receptor was identified in a woman in her 50s who had recovered from COVID-19. Sequenced: PBMCs or T cells enriched from blood (not recorded which). The chain joins TRBV7-2 to TRBJ1-2; 11 bases are a match to TRBD1. The CDR3 DNA sequence: TGTGCCAGCAGCTCAGGACAGGGGGCTTGGGGCTACACCTTC. The encoded protein is CASSSGQGAWGYTF.